A single sample is the source of the 6 T cell receptor beta chains below, sequenced in a study of blood T cell repertoires in COVID-19. Method: immunoSEQ multiplex PCR; TCRdb's copy keeps in-frame clones and lacks some. The data show 95,000 to 150,000 clones, 80% to 90% seen once. The sample comprised peripheral blood. The source of these receptors is a man aged 35 to 55 with acute or convalescent COVID-19.

This clone was detected once. The genes are TRBV6-2 or TRBV6-3 and TRBJ1-3; no definite D call. Germline V lookup: CDR1 MNHEY, CDR2 SVGEGT. The CDR3 has 14 residues. Trimming stripped 5 bases from V and 2 bases from J, with 10 bases between. The CDR3 sequence is CASSAAGTGNTIYF. As DNA, the CDR3 is TGTGCCAGCAGTGCTGCGGGGACTGGAAACACCATATATTTT.

The V and J genes are TRBV5-1 and TRBJ2-7, with TRBD2 as a possible D gene (6 bases). V was cut by 4 bases and J by 4 bases, with 15 bases left in between. CDR1 is SGHRS, CDR2 YFSETQ, per germline. The CDR3 is 14 amino acids. CDR3 residues: CASSLQAGRYEQYF. The DNA of the CDR3 is TGCGCCAGCAGCCTGCAGGCAGGGAGGTACGAGCAGTACTTC.

The chain couples TRBV19 to TRBJ2-3, with 14 bases fitting TRBD2. With V trimmed by 10 bases and J by 6 bases, 15 bases remained unmatched. CDR1 and CDR2 (germline): LNHDA, SQIVND (reference sequence). The CDR3 covers 17 residues. The DNA for the CDR3 is TGTGCCACTCTCAATGACGGGACTAGCGGGAGTCTTGATACGCAGTATTTT. Translation gives CATLNDGTSGSLDTQYF.

The rearrangement uses TRBV2 and TRBJ1-2; the D gene is possibly TRBD1 (5 bases). The germline V and J ends were trimmed by 4 bases and 3 bases, with 15 bases remaining between them. The CDR3 is 15 amino acids. Per the germline V gene, CDR1 is SNHLY and CDR2 is FYNNEI. This CDR3 is CASSGSRAQDYGYTF. The DNA for the CDR3 is TGTGCCAGCAGTGGGTCCAGGGCCCAAGACTATGGCTACACCTTC.

The rearrangement uses TRBV18 and TRBJ1-4, with a weak D call TRBD1 (5 bases). Trimming took 4 bases from V and 5 from J, leaving 8 bases between them. In germline, CDR1 is KGHSH, CDR2 LQKENI. The CDR3 is made up of 13 amino acids. CDR3 nucleotides: TGTGCCAGCTCACTACAGGAGAATGAAAAACTGTTTTTT. Translation gives CASSLQENEKLFF.

This clone was recorded only once. The chain employs TRBV3-1 (or the pseudogene TRBV3-2) and TRBJ2-7, with TRBD2 as a possible D gene (5 bases). The CDR3 covers 13 residues. In germline, CDR1 is LGHDT, CDR2 YNNKEL (reference sequence). With 4 bases removed from V and 6 bases from J, the gap between germline ends came to 13 bases. DNA of the CDR3: TGTGCCAGCAGCCGGGTATTGAGCGGCGAGCAGTACTTC. Translation gives CASSRVLSGEQYF.